The source of this T cell receptor (beta chain) is a study of blood T cell repertoires in COVID-19. The CDR3 contains 15 residues. Germline lookup yields CDR1 SNHLY and CDR2 FYNNEI. Trimming removed 0 bases at V and 2 bases at J, with 8 bases between. As handled by the study authors: The authors estimated nucleated cell counts from reference gene primer amplification. Clones were read by immunoSEQ multiplex PCR, and TCRdb kept only the in-frame ones, dropping some. The D gene and trimming were derived from the DNA, and the V and J assignments and clone size from that table. The repertoire holds a few hundred thousand clones, with approximately 86% as singletons.

The TCR comes from a woman aged 70-85 years with COVID-19, enrolled during active disease. The V gene is TRBV2, the J gene TRBJ1-5, with unresolved D. The material sequenced was peripheral blood. The CDR3 loop reads CASSEAEARNQPQHF. In nucleotides, the CDR3 is TGTGCCAGCAGTGAAGCAGAGGCACGCAATCAGCCCCAGCATTTT.